Each of the 8 T cell receptor beta chains below was sequenced from the same sample in a study of cytomegalovirus exposure and HLA in healthy donors. Profiling relied on immunoSEQ multiplex PCR, and the TCRdb table lists in-frame clones only, not all of them. In the table there are under 250,000 clones, around 86% of which are singletons. Sequencing used PBMCs. These receptors originate from a woman aged 18-29 years in good health and CMV-seropositive.

The chain joins TRBV6-1 to TRBJ1-2, with 8 bases identical to TRBD1. With V trimmed by 4 bases and J by 4 bases, 8 bases remained unmatched. Germline CDR1 is MNHNS and CDR2 is SASEGT. This CDR3 is 15 amino acids long. The CDR3 coding sequence is TGTGCCAGCAGTGGTGGCAGGGGGCTAACCTATGGCTACACCTTC. It encodes CASSGGRGLTYGYTF.

V and J are TRBV28 and TRBJ1-1, with D maybe TRBD1 (6 bases). V dropped 6 bases and J dropped 0 bases, with 11 bases sitting between them. The CDR3 runs to 14 residues. Germline V gene lookup returns CDR1 MDHEN and CDR2 SYDVKM. CDR3 sequence reads: CASSVRGLNTEAFF. CDR3 coding DNA: TGTGCCAGCAGCGTCAGGGGTCTGAACACTGAAGCTTTCTTT.

The chain links TRBV30 to TRBJ1-2, with D possibly TRBD1 on 5 matching bases. The CDR3 loop spans 13 amino acids. The germline CDR1 and CDR2 sequences are GTSNPN and SVGIG (reference sequence). The CDR3 coding sequence is TGTGCAGTTGGACGGGGACTAGACTATGGCTACACCTTC. Translated, it gives CAVGRGLDYGYTF.

This chain joins TRBV2 and TRBJ2-2, with 12 bases fitting TRBD2. CDR3 length equals 17 residues. Germline assignment: CDR1 SNHLY and CDR2 FYNNEI. V gave up 0 bases and J gave up 5 bases; unmatched junction bases: 4. The CDR3 spells CASSEAQLAGGTGELFF. The CDR3, as DNA: TGTGCCAGCAGTGAAGCGCAGCTAGCGGGAGGGACCGGGGAGCTGTTTTTT.

The rearrangement links TRBV29-1 to TRBJ1-2; TRBD1 is a possible D gene (6 bases). Germline V gene sequence: CDR1 SQVTM, CDR2 ANQGSEA. The CDR3 consists of 13 residues. Trimming left V 6 bases short and J 4 bases short, with 15 bases between. This CDR3 reads CSVDSGVGYGYTF. The DNA of the CDR3 is TGCAGCGTCGACTCAGGGGTAGGCTATGGCTACACCTTC.

This clone has just one count. The chain combines TRBV7-9 with TRBJ1-2; perhaps TRBD1 as D (6 bases). The germline V and J ends were trimmed by 5 bases and 4 bases, with 14 bases remaining between them. CDR3 size: 14 residues. Germline V gives CDR1 SEHNR, CDR2 FQNEAQ (reference sequence). The CDR3 DNA reads TGTGCCAGCAGCGTTGACCCCAGGGGCTATGGCTACACCTTC. Protein product: CASSVDPRGYGYTF. The full variable domain, completed using reference TRBV7-9 and TRBJ1-2, is DTGVSQNPRHKITKRGQNVTFRCDPISEHNRLYWYRQTLGQGPEFLTYFQNEAQLEKSRLLSDRFSAERPKGSFSTLEIQRTEQGDSAMYLCASSVDPRGYGYTFGSGTRLTVV.

This chain connects TRBV19 to TRBJ2-7; 10 bases agree with TRBD1. J was trimmed by 5 bases and V by 5 bases; bases with no gene match: 0. Germline CDR1 LNHDA, CDR2 SQIVND (reference sequence). The CDR3 length is 12 residues. CDR3 coding DNA: TGTGCCAGTAGTGGGACAGGGGACGAGCAGTACTTC. Its translation is CASSGTGDEQYF.

This chain connects TRBV23-1 to TRBJ2-6; weak D call: TRBD2 (7 bases). Being an ORF, TRBV23-1 has a function that is uncertain. This CDR3 has 18 amino acids. V lost 4 bases to trimming and J lost 0 bases, with 16 bases between them. The CDR3 coding sequence is TGCGCCAGCAGTCGGGGCCAGGGGACTATCTCTGGGGCCAACGTCCTGACTTTC. This translates into CASSRGQGTISGANVLTF.